A selection of T cell receptor beta chains follows, all from one sample in a study of shared clonotypes between healthy human individuals. Generated by immunoSEQ multiplex PCR, the TCRdb table keeps only in-frame clones and is missing some. The repertoire consists of hundreds of thousands of clones, with around 97% occurring once and the leading ten covering roughly 0.05%. Source material: naive CD4+ T cells sorted from blood. These receptors were collected from a woman in her twenties or thirties in good health. The CDR3 runs from the conserved cysteine through the conserved F or W. The D gene is left open where the match is weak. Part of the rows lack a size; the others show once, few, many or a class for expanded clones.

clone size: -
V gene: TRBV6-5
D gene: -
J gene: TRBJ2-7
CDR3 DNA: TGTGCCAGCAGTTACAGCGGGGAGCAGTACTTC
CDR3 protein: CASSYSGEQYF

clone size: -
V gene: TRBV5-1
D gene: TRBD2
J gene: TRBJ2-5
CDR3 DNA: TGCGCCAGCAGCTTGGACCCAGCGGGAGGGCGTGTGACCCAGTACTTC
CDR3 protein: CASSLDPAGGRVTQYF

clone size: -
V gene: TRBV7-7
D gene: -
J gene: TRBJ2-5
CDR3 DNA: TGTGCCAGCAGCATAGGACGTGGTTGGGAGACCCAGTACTTC
CDR3 protein: CASSIGRGWETQYF

clone size: -
V gene: TRBV4-1
D gene: -
J gene: TRBJ2-7
CDR3 DNA: TGCGCCAGCTCAGCTGGAGGGGCTCTCTACGAGCAGTACTTC
CDR3 protein: CASSAGGALYEQYF

clone size: -
V gene: TRBV5-1
D gene: TRBD2
J gene: TRBJ2-5
CDR3 DNA: TGCGCCAGCAGCTTCGTACCGGGACTAGCGGGAAAAGAGACCCAGTACTTC
CDR3 protein: CASSFVPGLAGKETQYF

clone size: -
V gene: TRBV29-1
D gene: -
J gene: TRBJ1-1
CDR3 DNA: TGCAGCGTAAACGCCTGGACGGAGAACACTGAAGCTTTCTTT
CDR3 protein: CSVNAWTENTEAFF

clone size: -
V gene: TRBV7-2
D gene: -
J gene: TRBJ2-1
CDR3 DNA: TGTGCCAGCAGCTTCCGAAGTGAGCAGTTCTTC
CDR3 protein: CASSFRSEQFF

clone size: -
V gene: TRBV28
D gene: TRBD1
J gene: TRBJ2-5
CDR3 DNA: TGTGCCAGCAGTCGTAACAGGGGAACCCTACAAGAGACCCAGTACTTC
CDR3 protein: CASSRNRGTLQETQYF

clone size: -
V gene: TRBV19
D gene: -
J gene: TRBJ1-3
CDR3 DNA: TGTGCCAGTAGTATACGGCAGGCCTACCGCTCTGGAAACACCATATATTTT
CDR3 protein: CASSIRQAYRSGNTIYF

clone size: -
V gene: TRBV18
D gene: TRBD1
J gene: TRBJ1-5
CDR3 DNA: TGTGCCAGCTCACCTGGACAGGGTTTAGATCAGCCCCAGCATTTT
CDR3 protein: CASSPGQGLDQPQHF

clone size: -
V gene: TRBV28
D gene: -
J gene: TRBJ1-4
CDR3 DNA: TGTGCCAGCAGTCTACTACCGGGGCCTACCGAAAAACTGTTTTTT
CDR3 protein: CASSLLPGPTEKLFF

clone size: -
V gene: TRBV21-1
D gene: -
J gene: TRBJ2-2
CDR3 DNA: TGTGCCAGCTCCCTGGAACGGGTTCCGAACACCGGGGAGCTGTTTTTT
CDR3 protein: CASSLERVPNTGELFF

clone size: -
V gene: TRBV4-1
D gene: TRBD1
J gene: TRBJ2-7
CDR3 DNA: TGCGCCAGCAGCCGGTCGGGACAGGGGAGCTACGAGCAGTACTTC
CDR3 protein: CASSRSGQGSYEQYF

clone size: -
V gene: TRBV7-9
D gene: -
J gene: TRBJ2-4
CDR3 DNA: TGTGCCAGCAGCTTAGCACCTGGACAGGCCAAAAACATTCAGTACTTC
CDR3 protein: CASSLAPGQAKNIQYF

clone size: -
V gene: TRBV28
D gene: TRBD1
J gene: TRBJ1-5
CDR3 DNA: TGTGCCAGCAGCCGCAGGGGACAGGGAAGATTCACTCAGCCCCAGCATTTT
CDR3 protein: CASSRRGQGRFTQPQHF

clone size: -
V gene: TRBV28
D gene: -
J gene: TRBJ2-6
CDR3 DNA: TGTGCCAGCAGTTCCCTGCGACAGATCTCTGGGGCCAACGTCCTGACTTTC
CDR3 protein: CASSSLRQISGANVLTF

clone size: -
V gene: TRBV18
D gene: -
J gene: TRBJ2-1
CDR3 DNA: TGTGCCAGCTCACCACAGGGTCAGGATGAGCAGTTCTTC
CDR3 protein: CASSPQGQDEQFF

clone size: -
V gene: TRBV14
D gene: TRBD2
J gene: TRBJ2-3
CDR3 DNA: TGTGCCAGCAGCCAGGAAACGGGACTAGCGGGATTAAATACGCAGTATTTT
CDR3 protein: CASSQETGLAGLNTQYF

clone size: once
V gene: TRBV6-5
D gene: -
J gene: TRBJ1-6
CDR3 DNA: TGTGCCAGCCGCTCCTATAATTCACCCCTCCACTTT
CDR3 protein: CASRSYNSPLHF

clone size: -
V gene: TRBV14
D gene: TRBD1
J gene: TRBJ2-7
CDR3 DNA: TGTGCCAGCAGCCAAGGGCCGGGACAGGGGGCGATGGAGCAGTACTTC
CDR3 protein: CASSQGPGQGAMEQYF

clone size: -
V gene: TRBV28
D gene: -
J gene: TRBJ2-7
CDR3 DNA: TGTGCCAGCAGACAAACACAGGGTCGGCAGTCCCACGAGCAGTACTTC
CDR3 protein: CASRQTQGRQSHEQYF

clone size: -
V gene: TRBV5-1
D gene: TRBD1
J gene: TRBJ1-4
CDR3 DNA: TGCGCCAGCAGCCCCCGGGACAGAAATGAAAAACTGTTTTTT
CDR3 protein: CASSPRDRNEKLFF

clone size: -
V gene: TRBV9
D gene: TRBD1
J gene: TRBJ2-7
CDR3 DNA: TGTGCCAGCAGCGTAGGCTGGACAGGGACCTACGAGCAGTACTTC
CDR3 protein: CASSVGWTGTYEQYF

clone size: -
V gene: TRBV7-6
D gene: -
J gene: TRBJ2-2
CDR3 DNA: TGTGCCAGCAGCCTCATGGTGCGGAGTAACACCGGGGAGCTGTTTTTT
CDR3 protein: CASSLMVRSNTGELFF

clone size: -
V gene: TRBV11-2
D gene: -
J gene: TRBJ2-3
CDR3 DNA: TGTGCCAGCAGCCAAGAGGTCCCGGATACGCAGTATTTT
CDR3 protein: CASSQEVPDTQYF

clone size: -
V gene: TRBV9
D gene: TRBD2
J gene: TRBJ2-7
CDR3 DNA: TGTGCCAGCAGCGTCACTAGCGGCTACGAGCAGTACTTC
CDR3 protein: CASSVTSGYEQYF

clone size: -
V gene: TRBV19
D gene: -
J gene: TRBJ2-4
CDR3 DNA: TGTGCCAGTAGTGTTCCCTGGACAAAGGCCATTCAGTACTTC
CDR3 protein: CASSVPWTKAIQYF

clone size: -
V gene: TRBV19
D gene: -
J gene: TRBJ1-5
CDR3 DNA: TGTGCCAGCAAGGCCGGCAATCAGCCCCAGCATTTT
CDR3 protein: CASKAGNQPQHF

clone size: -
V gene: TRBV11-2
D gene: -
J gene: TRBJ2-7
CDR3 DNA: TGTGCCAGCAGCTTATTCCACTCAGGGAGCTCCTACGAGCAGTACTTC
CDR3 protein: CASSLFHSGSSYEQYF

clone size: -
V gene: TRBV5-6
D gene: TRBD2
J gene: TRBJ2-7
CDR3 DNA: TGTGCCAGCAGTTCCGGACTAGCGGCCCCCTACGAGCAGTACTTC
CDR3 protein: CASSSGLAAPYEQYF

clone size: -
V gene: TRBV7-2
D gene: -
J gene: TRBJ1-2
CDR3 DNA: TGTGCCAGCAGCTCCCCGGGGGGGGGCAATAACTATGGCTACACCTTC
CDR3 protein: CASSSPGGGNNYGYTF

clone size: -
V gene: TRBV6-1
D gene: -
J gene: TRBJ2-3
CDR3 DNA: TGTGCCAGCAGTAATCAGGCGGGAACAGATACGCAGTATTTT
CDR3 protein: CASSNQAGTDTQYF

clone size: -
V gene: TRBV7-7
D gene: -
J gene: TRBJ2-7
CDR3 DNA: TGTGCCAGTGCTCCTATGGGGCGCCCCTACGAGCAGTACTTC
CDR3 protein: CASAPMGRPYEQYF

clone size: -
V gene: TRBV7-2
D gene: TRBD1
J gene: TRBJ1-5
CDR3 DNA: TGTGCCAGCAGCCAAGGACAGGCGGGCAGCAATCAGCCCCAGCATTTT
CDR3 protein: CASSQGQAGSNQPQHF

clone size: -
V gene: TRBV6-7
D gene: -
J gene: TRBJ2-7
CDR3 DNA: TGTGCCACCATGACCTCACTTACCCCCCCTGACAGTCCTTTCGCCACAACCTACGAGCAGTACTTC
CDR3 protein: CATMTSLTPPDSPFATTYEQYF

clone size: -
V gene: TRBV7-3
D gene: TRBD1
J gene: TRBJ2-3
CDR3 DNA: TGTGCCAGCAGCTTAAGTGGACAGGGTTCAGATACGCAGTATTTT
CDR3 protein: CASSLSGQGSDTQYF

clone size: -
V gene: TRBV5-4
D gene: TRBD2
J gene: TRBJ2-3
CDR3 DNA: TGTGCCAGCAGCCTAGGACTAGCGGCTAGCACAGATACGCAGTATTTT
CDR3 protein: CASSLGLAASTDTQYF

clone size: -
V gene: TRBV5-1
D gene: -
J gene: TRBJ2-6
CDR3 DNA: TGCGCCAGCAGCTCACAGGGATCCGGGGCCAACGTCCTGACTTTC
CDR3 protein: CASSSQGSGANVLTF

clone size: -
V gene: TRBV6-5
D gene: -
J gene: TRBJ2-7
CDR3 DNA: TGTGCCAGCAGTTACGCGGCGAGCCCAGATATCTACGAGCAGTACTTC
CDR3 protein: CASSYAASPDIYEQYF

clone size: once
V gene: TRBV7-9
D gene: TRBD2
J gene: TRBJ2-2
CDR3 DNA: TGTGCCAGCACCATCCGGGGACTAGCGGGGCCGAACACCGGGGAGCTGTTTTTT
CDR3 protein: CASTIRGLAGPNTGELFF

clone size: -
V gene: TRBV18
D gene: TRBD2
J gene: TRBJ2-3
CDR3 DNA: TGTGCCAGCTCACCAGGAGCGGGAGTCGCCGATACGCAGTATTTT
CDR3 protein: CASSPGAGVADTQYF

clone size: -
V gene: TRBV4-1
D gene: -
J gene: TRBJ1-3
CDR3 DNA: TGCGCCAGCAGCCCTGAAATTGTTCTTGTGGGAGCGAACACCATATATTTT
CDR3 protein: CASSPEIVLVGANTIYF

clone size: -
V gene: TRBV5-4
D gene: -
J gene: TRBJ2-5
CDR3 DNA: TGTGCCAGCAGCTCGGGACTCGCGATAATCGAGACCCAGTACTTC
CDR3 protein: CASSSGLAIIETQYF

clone size: -
V gene: TRBV7-7
D gene: -
J gene: TRBJ2-1
CDR3 DNA: TGTGCCAGCAGCTTGGGGTCCCCTGGCAATGAGCAGTTCTTC
CDR3 protein: CASSLGSPGNEQFF

clone size: -
V gene: TRBV5-5
D gene: -
J gene: TRBJ2-7
CDR3 DNA: TGTGCCAGCAGCTTGGCCCCAGGGTACTCCTACGAGCAGTACTTC
CDR3 protein: CASSLAPGYSYEQYF

clone size: -
V gene: TRBV13
D gene: -
J gene: TRBJ1-5
CDR3 DNA: TGTGCCAGCAGCTTAGGGCCGGGACAGCCCCAGCATTTT
CDR3 protein: CASSLGPGQPQHF

clone size: -
V gene: TRBV28
D gene: -
J gene: TRBJ2-7
CDR3 DNA: TGTGCCAGCAGTCCCAGGACAAAAGGCTACGAGCAGTACTTC
CDR3 protein: CASSPRTKGYEQYF

clone size: -
V gene: TRBV5-1
D gene: TRBD1
J gene: TRBJ2-5
CDR3 DNA: TGCGCCAGCAGCTTCATAACCGGGACAGGGGGACTGGAGACCCAGTACTTC
CDR3 protein: CASSFITGTGGLETQYF

clone size: -
V gene: TRBV4-1
D gene: -
J gene: TRBJ1-6
CDR3 DNA: TGCGCCAGCAGCCAAGCCCCTTTGGGGGCTTTAGGGAATTCACCCCTCCACTTT
CDR3 protein: CASSQAPLGALGNSPLHF

clone size: -
V gene: TRBV10-1
D gene: -
J gene: TRBJ2-1
CDR3 DNA: TGCGCCAGCAGTCCGCGGGAGACAGGGGCTCCAAATGAGCAGTTCTTC
CDR3 protein: CASSPRETGAPNEQFF

clone size: -
V gene: TRBV18
D gene: TRBD1
J gene: TRBJ2-1
CDR3 DNA: TGTGCCAGCTCACCGCGGACAGGGCCTGAGCAGTTCTTC
CDR3 protein: CASSPRTGPEQFF

clone size: -
V gene: TRBV4-1
D gene: -
J gene: TRBJ1-4
CDR3 DNA: TGCGCCACCCGTGGAGGGGCACGGGAGTCTGCAACTAATGAAAAACTGTTTTTT
CDR3 protein: CATRGGARESATNEKLFF

clone size: -
V gene: TRBV18
D gene: -
J gene: TRBJ1-1
CDR3 DNA: TGTGCCAGCTCACCAGGGGTAAACACTGAAGCTTTCTTT
CDR3 protein: CASSPGVNTEAFF

clone size: -
V gene: TRBV7-6
D gene: -
J gene: TRBJ2-3
CDR3 DNA: TGTGCCAGCAGCTTAGCGCAAACAGATACGCAGTATTTT
CDR3 protein: CASSLAQTDTQYF

clone size: -
V gene: TRBV28
D gene: TRBD1
J gene: TRBJ2-5
CDR3 DNA: TGTGCCAGCAGTTTTCAGGGACAGGGGTTCCGAGAGACCCAGTACTTC
CDR3 protein: CASSFQGQGFRETQYF

clone size: -
V gene: TRBV12-5
D gene: -
J gene: TRBJ1-2
CDR3 DNA: TGTGCTAGTGGTTTGGACTACCTGGCAGGGGCTAACTATGGCTACACCTTC
CDR3 protein: CASGLDYLAGANYGYTF

clone size: -
V gene: TRBV28
D gene: -
J gene: TRBJ1-3
CDR3 DNA: TGTGCCAGCAGTTTTCGGCCCTCTGGAAACACCATATATTTT
CDR3 protein: CASSFRPSGNTIYF